This T cell receptor beta chain stems from a study of breast tumors, draining lymph nodes, adjacent tissues. This clonotype was observed many times. TCRdb recomputed calls from the multiplex PCR reads with MiXCR, one row per CDR3 protein. The sample lists around 25,000 distinct CDR3 sequences, approximately 20% seen once, with approximately 15% in the top ten. The CDR3 is 13 residues long. Losses at the gene ends were 5 bases for V and 6 bases for J; bases not matched to a gene: 7. Sample: breast tumor tissue. This receptor was identified in a female donor with breast cancer. Some clones in this sample may be carry-over from other donors' samples. V gene TRBV12-3 or TRBV12-4 combines with J gene TRBJ2-7; TRBD1 matches 7 bases. The CDR3 region is CASSAGTAGEQYF. CDR3 coding DNA: TGTGCCAGCAGTGCCGGGACAGCCGGCGAGCAGTACTTC.